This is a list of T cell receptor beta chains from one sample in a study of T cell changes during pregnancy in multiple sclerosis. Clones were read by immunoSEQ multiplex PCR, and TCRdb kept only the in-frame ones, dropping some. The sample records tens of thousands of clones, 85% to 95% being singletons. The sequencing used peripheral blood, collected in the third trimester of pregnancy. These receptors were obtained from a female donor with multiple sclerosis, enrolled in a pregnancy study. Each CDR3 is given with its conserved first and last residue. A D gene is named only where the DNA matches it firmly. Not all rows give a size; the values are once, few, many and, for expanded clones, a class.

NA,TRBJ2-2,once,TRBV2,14,TGTGCCAGCAGTGAATCCAGAAACACCGGGGAGCTGTTTTTT,CASSESRNTGELFF
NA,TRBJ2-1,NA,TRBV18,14,TGTGCCAGCTCACCACCTTCCCAGAACAATGAGCAGTTCTTC,CASSPPSQNNEQFF
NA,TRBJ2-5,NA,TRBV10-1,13,TGCGCCAGCAGTGAGACTAGTGGAGAGACCCAGTACTTC,CASSETSGETQYF
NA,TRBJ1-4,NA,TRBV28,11,TGTGCCAGCACGGGGTTAGAAAAACTGTTTTTT,CASTGLEKLFF
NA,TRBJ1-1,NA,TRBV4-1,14,TGCGCCAGCAGCCAGAGGTCCATGAACACTGAAGCTTTCTTT,CASSQRSMNTEAFF
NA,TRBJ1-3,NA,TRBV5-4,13,TGTGCCAGCAGCTCAGTTCCCGGAAACACCATATATTTT,CASSSVPGNTIYF
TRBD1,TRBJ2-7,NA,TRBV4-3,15,TGCGCCAGCAGCCCACAGGGGGCTAGCTCCTACGAGCAGTACTTC,CASSPQGASSYEQYF
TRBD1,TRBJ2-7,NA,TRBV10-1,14,TGCGCCAGCAGTGAGGACAGGGGGCGCGTTAAGCAGTACTTC,CASSEDRGRVKQYF
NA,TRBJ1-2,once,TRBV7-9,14,TGTGCCAGCAGCTTATTACAGGTTCACTATGGCTACACCTTC,CASSLLQVHYGYTF
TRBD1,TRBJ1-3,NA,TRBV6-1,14,TGTGCCAGCATCCGGTACAGGGGGCGAAACACCATATATTTT,CASIRYRGRNTIYF
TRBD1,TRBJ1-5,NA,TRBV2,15,TGTGCCAGCATCAAGGACAGGGGGCTTCATCAGCCCCAGCATTTT,CASIKDRGLHQPQHF
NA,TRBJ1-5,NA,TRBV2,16,TGTGCCAGCAGTGAAGCCGTAGGACAGCCCGTTGGGCCCCAGCATTTT,CASSEAVGQPVGPQHF
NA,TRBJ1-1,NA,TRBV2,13,TGTGCCAGCAGTGTTACAGGGAACACTGAAGCTTTCTTT,CASSVTGNTEAFF
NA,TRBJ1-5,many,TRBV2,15,TGTGCCACCGCCCCGGATGCAGGGCGCAATCAGCCCCAGCATTTT,CATAPDAGRNQPQHF
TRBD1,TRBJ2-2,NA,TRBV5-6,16,TGTGCCAGCAGCTTGGCAGTGACAGGGGGGTTCGGGGAGCTGTTTTTT,CASSLAVTGGFGELFF
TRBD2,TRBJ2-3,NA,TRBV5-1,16,TGCGCCAGCAGCTCGGGACTAGCGGCGGGGACAGATACGCAGTATTTT,CASSSGLAAGTDTQYF
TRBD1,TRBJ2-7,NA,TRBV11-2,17,TGTGCCAGCAGCTTAGCTTTTCCCCGACAGGGATCGAGGGAGCAGTACTTC,CASSLAFPRQGSREQYF
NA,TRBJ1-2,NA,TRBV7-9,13,TGTGCCAGCAGCCTTGACGGGAACTATGGCTACACCTTC,CASSLDGNYGYTF
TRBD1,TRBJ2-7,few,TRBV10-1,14,TGCGCCAGCAGTGAGCCCGGGACAGCCTACGAGCAGTACTTC,CASSEPGTAYEQYF
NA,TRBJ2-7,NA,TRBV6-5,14,TGTGCCAGCAGTTACGCGGGCGAAAGCTACGAGCAGTACTTC,CASSYAGESYEQYF
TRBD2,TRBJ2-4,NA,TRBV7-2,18,TGTGCCAGCAGCTCCCTAGCGGGAGGATCTCTCGCCAAAAACATTCAGTACTTC,CASSSLAGGSLAKNIQYF
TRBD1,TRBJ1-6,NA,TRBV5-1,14,TGCGCCAGCAGCTTGACAGGGGGCGAATCACCCCTCCACTTT,CASSLTGGESPLHF
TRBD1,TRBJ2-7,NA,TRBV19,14,TGTGCCAGTAGTCCTCGGACAGGTACCTACGAGCAGTACTTC,CASSPRTGTYEQYF
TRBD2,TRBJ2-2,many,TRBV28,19,TGTGCCAGCAGTTTAGATCCCAGTACGCTAGCGGGAGTCACCGGGGAGCTGTTTTTT,CASSLDPSTLAGVTGELFF
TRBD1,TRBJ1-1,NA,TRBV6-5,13,TGTGCCACCAAACAGGGGTTTAACACTGAAGCTTTCTTT,CATKQGFNTEAFF
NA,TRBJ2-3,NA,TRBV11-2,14,TGTGCCAGCAGACCTCGACAGTACACAGATACGCAGTATTTT,CASRPRQYTDTQYF
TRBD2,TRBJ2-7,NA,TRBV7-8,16,TGTGCCAGCAGCTCGGAGGGACTAGCGGGAGACTACGAGCAGTACTTC,CASSSEGLAGDYEQYF
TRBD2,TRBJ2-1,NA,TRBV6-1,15,TGTGCCGTCCAGACTAGCCCGAGCTCCTACAATGAGCAGTTCTTC,CAVQTSPSSYNEQFF
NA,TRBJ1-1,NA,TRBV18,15,TGTGCCAGCTCACCACTACGTGAAGGGGGTACTGAAGCTTTCTTT,CASSPLREGGTEAFF
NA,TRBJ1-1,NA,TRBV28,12,TGTGCCAGCATCCAGGGGATCTCTGAAGCTTTCTTT,CASIQGISEAFF
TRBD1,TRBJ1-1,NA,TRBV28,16,TGTGCCAGCAGTTCCGCCGGACAGGGAAAGGACACTGAAGCTTTCTTT,CASSSAGQGKDTEAFF
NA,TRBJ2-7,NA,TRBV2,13,TGTGCCAGCAGTTCGGGGGTCCGCTTCGAGCAGTACTTC,CASSSGVRFEQYF
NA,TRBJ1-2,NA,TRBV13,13,TGTGCCAGCAGCATCGGGGGGACCTATGGCTACACCTTC,CASSIGGTYGYTF
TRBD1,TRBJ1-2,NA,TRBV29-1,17,TGCAGCGTGGGGGCCGGGACAGGGCCTAAAACGGACTATGGCTACACCTTC,CSVGAGTGPKTDYGYTF
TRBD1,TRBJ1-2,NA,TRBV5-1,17,TGCGCCAGCAGCTCATCAAAGGACCGACAGGGTGACTATGGCTACACCTTC,CASSSSKDRQGDYGYTF
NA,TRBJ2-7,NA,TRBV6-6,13,TGTGCCAGCAGTTACGACAGGACCTACGAGCAGTACTTC,CASSYDRTYEQYF
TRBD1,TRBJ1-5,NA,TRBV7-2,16,TGTGCCAGCAGCGGCCCGGGCAGGGGGTTGGTCGTGCCCCAGCATTTT,CASSGPGRGLVVPQHF
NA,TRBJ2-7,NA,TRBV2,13,TGTGCCAGCAGTTGGGGCGCCGAAGGAGAGCAGTACTTC,CASSWGAEGEQYF
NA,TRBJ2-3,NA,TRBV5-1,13,TGCGCCAGCAGTACAGGGAACACAGATACGCAGTATTTT,CASSTGNTDTQYF
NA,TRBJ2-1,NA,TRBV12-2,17,TGTGCAAGTCGCTTAGCGCGTGTGGCTAGCGGTTACAATGAGCAGTTCTTC,CASRLARVASGYNEQFF
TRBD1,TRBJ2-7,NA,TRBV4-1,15,TGCGCCAGCAGCCAAGATCCGGGACAGGGGAACGAGCAGTACTTC,CASSQDPGQGNEQYF
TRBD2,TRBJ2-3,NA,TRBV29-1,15,TGCAGCGTGTACGGGACTAGCGGCCTTGGCGATACGCAGTATTTT,CSVYGTSGLGDTQYF
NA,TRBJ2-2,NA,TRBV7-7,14,TGTGCTAGCAGCTTAGCGAGGAGCAGCGGGGAGCTGTTTTTT,CASSLARSSGELFF
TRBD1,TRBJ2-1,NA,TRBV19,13,TGTGCCAGTGAGGGACAGGCTTCAAATGAGCAGTTCTTC,CASEGQASNEQFF
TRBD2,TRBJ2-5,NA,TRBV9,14,TGTGCCAGCAGCGTAGGCGGGAGCTTAGAGACCCAGTACTTC,CASSVGGSLETQYF